This T cell receptor (beta chain) was identified in a study of blood T cells in healthy people across ages. Primed by a sample-barcoded 5' primer and a J-beta primer mix, a second PCR proceeded for roughly 6 to 12 cycles. A single record per CDR3 protein comes from TCRdb applying MiXCR to the 5' RACE reads. The data hold 700,000 to 950,000 distinct CDR3 sequences, with roughly 43% observed a single time. This CDR3 spans 16 amino acids. CDR1 and CDR2 from the germline V gene are MGHDK and SYGVNS. With 0 bases clipped from V and 2 bases from J, the junction kept 3 bases outside the gene matches. The V gene is TRBV25-1, the J gene TRBJ1-2; 10 bases are shared with TRBD1. The receptor was isolated from a woman aged 55 to 70 in good health. Sequences were obtained from blood. CDR3 nucleotides: TGTGCCAGCAGTGAATACGGGACAGGGGAGAACTATGGCTACACCTTC. Its protein product is CASSEYGTGENYGYTF.